Sequencing of this T cell receptor (beta chain) was carried out in a study of cytomegalovirus exposure and HLA in healthy donors. Study-wide findings and caveats: A later analysis reportedly identified an Asian-associated ancestry cluster as carrying fewer N-insertions than the approximately 670-donor mean. An observed cluster of highly shared sequence variants was recorded as a likely sequencing artifact. In a later analysis, several top co-occurrence clusters appeared linked to parvovirus B19, influenza, CMV and Epstein-Barr virus. Researchers counted over 150 TCR beta chains as cytomegalovirus-associated.

PCR primers comprised 60 Vbeta and 13 Jbeta primers. The method was immunoSEQ multiplex PCR; TCRdb's version includes in-frame clones alone and lacks a portion of them. The repertoire holds approximately 89,000 clones, with about 80% as singletons. Concerning this clone itself: Its antigen is currently unknown.

This TCR was sampled from a male donor in good health and CMV-seronegative. Sample: PBMCs.

In DNA, the CDR3 is TGTGCCACCAGCGAAGGGAGCTATGGCTACACCTTC. It specifies CATSEGSYGYTF. The chain recombines TRBV15 with TRBJ1-2, with no clear D. This CDR3 contains 12 residues. CDR1 and CDR2 from the germline V gene are LNHNV and YYDKDF (reference sequence). V dropped 5 bases and J dropped 4 bases, with 8 bases sitting between them.